These T cell receptor beta chains were read from a single sample in a study of T cells in Graves' hyperthyroidism and ophthalmopathy. TCRdb re-called the multiplex PCR reads with MiXCR, one entry per CDR3 protein. The sample comprises 490,000 or so distinct CDR3 sequences, 22% of which are singletons, and less than 65% rests with the top ten. The sample was blood. The source of these receptors is a woman in her 70s with Graves' ophthalmopathy. Both conserved end residues are part of each CDR3. A D gene is named only where the DNA matches it firmly. Clone sizes are given selectively: once, few, many, or a class where the clone is expanded.

abundance: .; j_gene: TRBJ1-1; d_gene: .; v_gene: TRBV11-2; CDR3aa: CASSLGGMVKANTEAFF; CDR3nt: TGTGCCAGCAGCTTAGGAGGGATGGTCAAGGCGAACACTGAAGCTTTCTTT
abundance: many; j_gene: TRBJ2-1; d_gene: .; v_gene: TRBV3-1; CDR3aa: CASSQGVGRVHWDEQFF; CDR3nt: TGTGCCAGCAGCCAGGGCGTCGGCAGGGTTCATTGGGATGAGCAGTTCTTC
abundance: many; j_gene: TRBJ2-7; d_gene: .; v_gene: TRBV28; CDR3aa: CASSTYPYEQYF; CDR3nt: TGTGCCAGCAGTACTTACCCGTACGAGCAGTACTTC
abundance: many; j_gene: TRBJ1-5; d_gene: TRBD1; v_gene: TRBV20-1; CDR3aa: CSAITTGGRQPQHF; CDR3nt: TGCAGTGCTATCACCACAGGGGGACGGCAGCCCCAGCATTTT
abundance: few; j_gene: TRBJ1-1; d_gene: TRBD1; v_gene: TRBV6-1; CDR3aa: CASRRPGTGVNTEAFF; CDR3nt: TGTGCCAGCAGACGCCCCGGGACAGGGGTGAACACTGAAGCTTTCTTT
abundance: .; j_gene: TRBJ2-2; d_gene: TRBD2; v_gene: TRBV5-1; CDR3aa: CASSQGLAGSKGNTGELFF; CDR3nt: TGCGCCAGCAGCCAGGGACTAGCGGGTTCAAAAGGGAACACCGGGGAGCTGTTTTTT
abundance: few; j_gene: TRBJ1-2; d_gene: .; v_gene: TRBV6-1; CDR3aa: CASSSTGAKGYTF; CDR3nt: TGTGCCAGCAGTTCTACAGGCGCCAAGGGCTACACCTTC
abundance: few; j_gene: TRBJ2-1; d_gene: TRBD2; v_gene: TRBV29-1; CDR3aa: CSVETSGRAAYNEQFF; CDR3nt: TGCAGCGTTGAAACTAGCGGGAGGGCCGCTTACAATGAGCAGTTCTTC
abundance: .; j_gene: TRBJ1-6; d_gene: TRBD1; v_gene: TRBV20-1; CDR3aa: CSAGQGDSPLHF; CDR3nt: TGCAGTGCTGGACAGGGGGATTCACCCCTCCACTTT
abundance: .; j_gene: TRBJ1-5; d_gene: TRBD1; v_gene: TRBV19; CDR3aa: CASKPVGQGFDQPQHF; CDR3nt: TGTGCCAGTAAACCCGTTGGACAGGGTTTCGATCAGCCCCAGCATTTT
abundance: many; j_gene: TRBJ2-3; d_gene: TRBD2; v_gene: TRBV12-3/TRBV12-4; CDR3aa: CATSSYSGGSGTDTQYF; CDR3nt: TGTGCCACATCGTCCTATAGCGGCGGGAGTGGCACAGATACGCAGTATTTT
abundance: few; j_gene: TRBJ2-3; d_gene: .; v_gene: TRBV4-1; CDR3aa: CASSPPGTDTQYF; CDR3nt: TGCGCCAGCAGCCCACCAGGCACAGATACGCAGTATTTT
abundance: few; j_gene: TRBJ1-1; d_gene: .; v_gene: TRBV3-1; CDR3aa: CASSQKTAYTEAFF; CDR3nt: TGTGCCAGCAGCCAAAAGACAGCTTACACTGAAGCTTTCTTT
abundance: many; j_gene: TRBJ1-1; d_gene: .; v_gene: TRBV27; CDR3aa: CASSLSSSLNTEAFF; CDR3nt: TGTGCCAGCAGTTTATCATCCAGTTTGAACACTGAAGCTTTCTTT
abundance: many; j_gene: TRBJ2-3; d_gene: .; v_gene: TRBV12-3/TRBV12-4; CDR3aa: CASSPEGGTDTQYF; CDR3nt: TGTGCCAGCAGCCCTGAGGGTGGCACAGATACGCAGTATTTT
abundance: few; j_gene: TRBJ2-3; d_gene: TRBD2; v_gene: TRBV24-1; CDR3aa: CATSDLGVGTSGSPSGTDTQYF; CDR3nt: TGTGCCACCAGTGATTTAGGGGTAGGGACTAGCGGGAGTCCATCGGGTACAGATACGCAGTATTTT
abundance: many; j_gene: TRBJ1-1; d_gene: .; v_gene: TRBV6-1; CDR3aa: CASSSSPLGRTEAFF; CDR3nt: TGTGCCAGCAGTTCTTCCCCGCTTGGAAGGACTGAAGCTTTCTTT
abundance: few; j_gene: TRBJ2-3; d_gene: TRBD1; v_gene: TRBV28; CDR3aa: CASRRQGEGTDTQYF; CDR3nt: TGTGCCAGCAGGAGACAGGGGGAAGGGACAGATACGCAGTATTTT
abundance: .; j_gene: TRBJ1-1; d_gene: TRBD1; v_gene: TRBV19; CDR3aa: CVQPPPDRENTEAFF; CDR3nt: TGTGTCCAGCCGCCCCCGGACAGGGAGAACACTGAAGCTTTCTTT
abundance: few; j_gene: TRBJ2-2; d_gene: .; v_gene: TRBV5-1; CDR3aa: CASSSQRPGELFF; CDR3nt: TGCGCCAGCAGCTCGCAGCGGCCCGGGGAGCTGTTTTTT
abundance: few; j_gene: TRBJ1-4; d_gene: TRBD1; v_gene: TRBV12-3/TRBV12-4; CDR3aa: CASSLPRDRTKLFF; CDR3nt: TGTGCCAGCAGCCTACCGCGGGACAGGACAAAACTGTTTTTT
abundance: .; j_gene: TRBJ1-1; d_gene: .; v_gene: TRBV5-1; CDR3aa: CASSTRTVNTEAFF; CDR3nt: TGCGCCAGCAGCACTAGGACAGTGAACACTGAAGCTTTCTTT
abundance: many; j_gene: TRBJ2-3; d_gene: .; v_gene: TRBV7-3; CDR3aa: CASRESSTDTQYF; CDR3nt: TGTGCCAGCAGGGAATCTAGCACAGATACGCAGTATTTT
abundance: .; j_gene: TRBJ1-2; d_gene: .; v_gene: TRBV4-2; CDR3aa: CASSQNRGDGYTF; CDR3nt: TGTGCCAGCAGCCAAAATAGGGGGGATGGCTACACCTTC
abundance: few; j_gene: TRBJ2-2; d_gene: .; v_gene: TRBV7-9; CDR3aa: CASSLDLRTGELFF; CDR3nt: TGTGCCAGCAGCTTAGATCTGCGGACCGGGGAGCTGTTTTTT
abundance: few; j_gene: TRBJ2-4; d_gene: TRBD1; v_gene: TRBV18; CDR3aa: CASSPTTGGLAKNIQYF; CDR3nt: TGTGCCAGCTCACCAACTACAGGGGGCTTAGCCAAAAACATTCAGTACTTC
abundance: few; j_gene: TRBJ2-1; d_gene: .; v_gene: TRBV28; CDR3aa: CAIRGGGVYNEQFF; CDR3nt: TGTGCCATCAGGGGGGGAGGGGTGTACAATGAGCAGTTCTTC
abundance: .; j_gene: TRBJ1-6; d_gene: TRBD1; v_gene: TRBV28; CDR3aa: CASRAGGVISPLHF; CDR3nt: TGTGCCAGCAGAGCAGGGGGGGTTATTTCACCCCTCCACTTT
abundance: .; j_gene: TRBJ2-5; d_gene: TRBD2; v_gene: TRBV9; CDR3aa: CASSDGTSGWLQETQYF; CDR3nt: TGTGCCAGCAGCGATGGGACTAGCGGGTGGCTTCAAGAGACCCAGTACTTC
abundance: .; j_gene: TRBJ2-1; d_gene: .; v_gene: TRBV7-9; CDR3aa: CASSLAATPGEQFF; CDR3nt: TGTGCCAGCAGCTTAGCGGCCACTCCAGGGGAGCAGTTCTTC
abundance: many; j_gene: TRBJ2-7; d_gene: .; v_gene: TRBV30; CDR3aa: CAWSGRIPYEQYF; CDR3nt: TGTGCCTGGAGTGGGAGAATCCCTTACGAGCAGTACTTC
abundance: .; j_gene: TRBJ2-1; d_gene: TRBD2; v_gene: TRBV20-1; CDR3aa: CSASPGLAGGLNGQFF; CDR3nt: TGCAGTGCTAGCCCGGGTCTAGCGGGAGGGCTGAATGGGCAGTTCTTC
abundance: .; j_gene: TRBJ2-2; d_gene: TRBD2; v_gene: TRBV11-2; CDR3aa: CASRDKTSRPKNTGELFF; CDR3nt: TGTGCCAGCAGGGATAAGACTAGCCGACCTAAGAACACCGGGGAGCTGTTTTTT
abundance: few; j_gene: TRBJ2-5; d_gene: .; v_gene: TRBV5-1; CDR3aa: CASMGQETQYF; CDR3nt: TGCGCCAGCATGGGCCAAGAGACCCAGTACTTC
abundance: few; j_gene: TRBJ1-5; d_gene: .; v_gene: TRBV19; CDR3aa: CASRSREASNQPQHF; CDR3nt: TGTGCCAGTCGTAGCCGGGAGGCTAGCAATCAGCCCCAGCATTTT
abundance: many; j_gene: TRBJ2-3; d_gene: .; v_gene: TRBV12-3/TRBV12-4; CDR3aa: CASTMIGGGTDTQYF; CDR3nt: TGTGCCAGCACCATGATTGGGGGCGGCACAGATACGCAGTATTTT
abundance: .; j_gene: TRBJ2-1; d_gene: TRBD1; v_gene: TRBV29-1; CDR3aa: CSVDSGRTGGNEQFF; CDR3nt: TGCAGCGTTGACTCTGGTCGGACAGGGGGGAATGAGCAGTTCTTC
abundance: many; j_gene: TRBJ1-2; d_gene: TRBD1; v_gene: TRBV28; CDR3aa: CASSSPGRQGASGYTF; CDR3nt: TGTGCCAGCAGTTCACCCGGGCGACAGGGGGCTTCTGGCTACACCTTC
abundance: few; j_gene: TRBJ1-2; d_gene: .; v_gene: TRBV20-1; CDR3aa: CRPGAEDGYTF; CDR3nt: TGCAGGCCCGGGGCGGAAGATGGCTACACCTTC